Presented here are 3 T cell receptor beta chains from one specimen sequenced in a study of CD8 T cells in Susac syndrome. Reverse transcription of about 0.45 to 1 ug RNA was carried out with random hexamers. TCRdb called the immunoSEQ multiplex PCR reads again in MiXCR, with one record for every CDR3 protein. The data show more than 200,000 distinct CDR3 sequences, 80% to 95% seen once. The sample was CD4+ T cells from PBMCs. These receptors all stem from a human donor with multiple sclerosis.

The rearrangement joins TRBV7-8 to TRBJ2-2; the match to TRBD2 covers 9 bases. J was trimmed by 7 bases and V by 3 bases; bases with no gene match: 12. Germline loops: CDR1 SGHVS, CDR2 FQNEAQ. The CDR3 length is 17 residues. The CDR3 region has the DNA TGTGCCAGCAGCTTGGTTAATAGCGGGAGTGGTAACGGGGAGCTGTTTTTT. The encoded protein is CASSLVNSGSGNGELFF.

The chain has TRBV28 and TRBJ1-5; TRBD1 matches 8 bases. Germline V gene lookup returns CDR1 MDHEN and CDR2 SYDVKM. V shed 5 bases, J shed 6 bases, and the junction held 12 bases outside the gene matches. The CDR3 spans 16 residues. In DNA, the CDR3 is TGTGCCAGCAGTCCTCTGCCCGGGACAGGAGCTCAGCCCCAGCATTTT. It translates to CASSPLPGTGAQPQHF. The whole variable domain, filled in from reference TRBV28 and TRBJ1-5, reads DVKVTQSSRYLVKRTGEKVFLECVQDMDHENMFWYRQDPGLGLRLIYFSYDVKMKEKGDIPEGYSVSREKKERFSLILESASTNQTSMYLCASSPLPGTGAQPQHFGDGTRLSIL.

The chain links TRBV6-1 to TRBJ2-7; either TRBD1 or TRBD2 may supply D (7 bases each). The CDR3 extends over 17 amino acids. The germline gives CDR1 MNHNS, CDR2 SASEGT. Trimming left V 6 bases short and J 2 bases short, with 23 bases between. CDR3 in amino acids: CASRDTGDRGSPYEQYV. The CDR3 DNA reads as TGTGCCAGCAGGGACACAGGGGACCGCGGGAGTCCCTACGAGCAGTACGTC.